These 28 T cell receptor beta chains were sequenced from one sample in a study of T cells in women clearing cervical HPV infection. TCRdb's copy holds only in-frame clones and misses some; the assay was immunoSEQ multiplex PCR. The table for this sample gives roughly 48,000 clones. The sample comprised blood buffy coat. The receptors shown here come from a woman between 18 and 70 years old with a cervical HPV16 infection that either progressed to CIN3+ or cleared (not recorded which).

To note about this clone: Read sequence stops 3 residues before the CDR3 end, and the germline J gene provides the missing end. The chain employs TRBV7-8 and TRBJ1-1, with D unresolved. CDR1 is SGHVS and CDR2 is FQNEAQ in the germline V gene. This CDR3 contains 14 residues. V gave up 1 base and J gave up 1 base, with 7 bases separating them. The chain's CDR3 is CASSLDGGNTEAFF. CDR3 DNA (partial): TGTGCCAGCAGCTTAGATGGCGGGAACACTGAA.

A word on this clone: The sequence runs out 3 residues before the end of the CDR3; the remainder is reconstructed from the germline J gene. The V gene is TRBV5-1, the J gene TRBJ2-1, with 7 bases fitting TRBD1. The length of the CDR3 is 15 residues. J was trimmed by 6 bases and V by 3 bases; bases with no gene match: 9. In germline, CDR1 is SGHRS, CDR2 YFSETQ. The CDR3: CASSYPGQYSNEQFF. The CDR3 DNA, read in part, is TGCGCCAGCAGCTACCCGGGACAGTATAGCAATGAG.

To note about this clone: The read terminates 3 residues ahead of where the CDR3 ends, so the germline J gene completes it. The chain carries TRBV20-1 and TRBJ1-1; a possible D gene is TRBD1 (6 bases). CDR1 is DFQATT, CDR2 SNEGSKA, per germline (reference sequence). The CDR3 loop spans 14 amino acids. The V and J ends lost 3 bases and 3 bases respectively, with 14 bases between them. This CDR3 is CSASGQSPHTEAFF. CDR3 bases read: TGCAGTGCTAGTGGACAGTCCCCACACACTGAA.

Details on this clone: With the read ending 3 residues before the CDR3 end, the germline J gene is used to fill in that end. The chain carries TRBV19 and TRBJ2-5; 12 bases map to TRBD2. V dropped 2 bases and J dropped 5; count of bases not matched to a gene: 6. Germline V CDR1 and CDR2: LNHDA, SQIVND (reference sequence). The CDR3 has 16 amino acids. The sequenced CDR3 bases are TGTGCCAGTAGTATAAGACTAGCGGGAGTTCGGGAGACC. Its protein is CASSIRLAGVRET. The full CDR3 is CASSIRLAGVRETQYF.

CDR3 protein: CASSLTGWIKTQYF. The CDR3 DNA, read in part, is TGTGCCAGCAGCTTAACAGGGTGGATAAAGACC. The J gene is TRBJ2-5, the V gene TRBV14; D perhaps matches TRBD1 (6 bases). The missing CDR3 end, 3 residues past where the read stops, is filled in from the germline J gene. V was pared by 5 bases and J by 6 bases, with 16 bases between. The CDR3 extends over 14 amino acids. Per germline, CDR1 SGHDN and CDR2 FVKESK.

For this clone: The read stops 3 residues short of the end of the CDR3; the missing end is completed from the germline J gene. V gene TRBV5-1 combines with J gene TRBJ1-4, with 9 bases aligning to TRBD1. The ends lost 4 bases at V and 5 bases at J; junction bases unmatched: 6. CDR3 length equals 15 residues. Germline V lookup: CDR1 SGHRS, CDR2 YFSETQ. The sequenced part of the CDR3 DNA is TGCGCCAGCAGCCCAAGACAGGGGGGGAATGAAAAA. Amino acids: CASSPRQGGNEK. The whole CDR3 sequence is CASSPRQGGNEKLFF.

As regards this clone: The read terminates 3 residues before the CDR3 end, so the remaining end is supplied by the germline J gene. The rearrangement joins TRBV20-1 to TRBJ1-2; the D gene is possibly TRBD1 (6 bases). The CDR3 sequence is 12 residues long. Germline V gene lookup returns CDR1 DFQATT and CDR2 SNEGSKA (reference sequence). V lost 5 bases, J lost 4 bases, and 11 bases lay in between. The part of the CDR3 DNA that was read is TGCAGTGCTCGGACAGAATCCTATGGC. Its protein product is CSARTESYG. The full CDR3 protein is CSARTESYGYTF.

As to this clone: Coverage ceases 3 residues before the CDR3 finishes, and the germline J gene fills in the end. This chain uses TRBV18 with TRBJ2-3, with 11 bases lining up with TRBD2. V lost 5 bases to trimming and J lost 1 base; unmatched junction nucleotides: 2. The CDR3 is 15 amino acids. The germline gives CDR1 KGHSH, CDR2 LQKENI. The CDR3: CASSVAGGRTDTQYF. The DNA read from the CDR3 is TGTGCCAGCTCAGTAGCGGGGGGGCGCACAGATACG. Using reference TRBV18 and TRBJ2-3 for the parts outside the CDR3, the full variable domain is NAGVMQNPRHLVRRRGQEARLRCSPMKGHSHVYWYRQLPEEGLKFMVYLQKENIIDESGMPKERFSAEFPKEGPSILRIQQVVRGDSAAYFCASSVAGGRTDTQYFGPGTRLTVL.

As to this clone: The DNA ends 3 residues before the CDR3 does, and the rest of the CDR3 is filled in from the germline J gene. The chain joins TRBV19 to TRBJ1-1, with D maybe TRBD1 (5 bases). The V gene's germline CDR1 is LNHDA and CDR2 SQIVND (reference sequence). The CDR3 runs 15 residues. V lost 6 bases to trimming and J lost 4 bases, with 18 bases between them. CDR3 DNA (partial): TGTGCCAGTAGGGACGGGCTTACCCAGGGCACTGAA. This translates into CASRDGLTQGTE. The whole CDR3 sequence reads CASRDGLTQGTEAFF.

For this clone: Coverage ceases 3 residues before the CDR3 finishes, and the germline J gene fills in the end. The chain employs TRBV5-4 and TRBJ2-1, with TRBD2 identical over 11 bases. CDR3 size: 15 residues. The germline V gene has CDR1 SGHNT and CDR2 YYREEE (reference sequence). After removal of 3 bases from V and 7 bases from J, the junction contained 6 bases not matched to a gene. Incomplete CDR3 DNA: TGTGCCAGCAGCTCACTAGCGGGAGTTTCAAATGAG. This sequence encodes CASSSLAGVSNE. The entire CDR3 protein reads CASSSLAGVSNEQFF.

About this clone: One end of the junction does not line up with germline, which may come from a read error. CDR3 amino acids: CASSPDRTTYSYTF. The sequenced part of the CDR3 DNA is TGTGCCAGCTCACCTGACAGGACAACCTATAGC. The chain joins TRBV18 to TRBJ1-2; D is possibly TRBD1 (6 bases). The read ends 3 residues early relative to the CDR3; the germline J gene fills the gap. CDR1 KGHSH and CDR2 LQKENI come from the germline V gene. This CDR3 comprises 14 residues.

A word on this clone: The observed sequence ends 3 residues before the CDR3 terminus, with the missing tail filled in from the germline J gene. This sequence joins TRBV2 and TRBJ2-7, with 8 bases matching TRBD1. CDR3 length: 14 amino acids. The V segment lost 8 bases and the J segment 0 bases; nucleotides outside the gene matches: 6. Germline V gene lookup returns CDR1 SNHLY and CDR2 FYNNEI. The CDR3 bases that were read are TGTGCCAGCGGCCGGGACAGGAGCTCCTACGAG. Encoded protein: CASGRDRSSYE. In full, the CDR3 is CASGRDRSSYEQYF.

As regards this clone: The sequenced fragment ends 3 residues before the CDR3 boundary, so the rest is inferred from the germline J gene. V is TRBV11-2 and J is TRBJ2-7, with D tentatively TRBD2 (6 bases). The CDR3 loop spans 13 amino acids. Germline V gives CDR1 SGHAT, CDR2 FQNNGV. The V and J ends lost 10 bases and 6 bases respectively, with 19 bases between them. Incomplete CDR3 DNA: TGTGCCACCCTAACGGCTAGCGCCATCGAG. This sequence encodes CATLTASAIE. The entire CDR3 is CATLTASAIEQYF.

The CDR3 here is CASSFPGARTGELFF. The CDR3 bases that were read are TGTGCCAGCAGCTTCCCAGGGGCTCGGACCGGGGAG. The J gene is TRBJ2-2, the V gene TRBV7-2, with a possible D match to TRBD1 (6 bases). The missing CDR3 end, 3 residues past where the read stops, is filled in from the germline J gene. CDR3 length equals 15 residues. Trimming cost V 3 bases and J 5 bases, with 13 bases left between them. Germline values: CDR1 SGHTA, CDR2 FQGNSA.

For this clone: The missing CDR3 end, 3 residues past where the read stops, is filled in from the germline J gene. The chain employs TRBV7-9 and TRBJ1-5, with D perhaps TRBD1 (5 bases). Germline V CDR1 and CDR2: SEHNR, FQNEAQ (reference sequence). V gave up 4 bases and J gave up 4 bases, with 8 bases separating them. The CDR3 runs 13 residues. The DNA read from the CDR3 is TGTGCCAGCAGCTGGGGGGGGAATCAGCCC. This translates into CASSWGGNQP. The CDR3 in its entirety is CASSWGGNQPQHF.

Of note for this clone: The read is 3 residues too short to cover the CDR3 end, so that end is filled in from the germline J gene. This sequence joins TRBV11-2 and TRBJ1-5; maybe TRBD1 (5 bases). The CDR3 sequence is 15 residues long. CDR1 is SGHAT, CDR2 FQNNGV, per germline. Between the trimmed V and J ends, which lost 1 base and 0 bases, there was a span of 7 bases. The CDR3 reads CASSLGQNSNQPQHF. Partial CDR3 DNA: TGTGCCAGCAGCTTAGGACAGAATAGCAATCAGCCC.

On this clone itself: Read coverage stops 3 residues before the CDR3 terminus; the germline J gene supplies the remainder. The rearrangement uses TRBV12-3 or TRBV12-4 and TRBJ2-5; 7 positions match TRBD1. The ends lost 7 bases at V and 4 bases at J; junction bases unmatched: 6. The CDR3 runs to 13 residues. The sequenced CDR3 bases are TGTGCCAGCAAACCCACAGGGGTAGAGACC. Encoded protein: CASKPTGVET. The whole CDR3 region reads CASKPTGVETQYF.

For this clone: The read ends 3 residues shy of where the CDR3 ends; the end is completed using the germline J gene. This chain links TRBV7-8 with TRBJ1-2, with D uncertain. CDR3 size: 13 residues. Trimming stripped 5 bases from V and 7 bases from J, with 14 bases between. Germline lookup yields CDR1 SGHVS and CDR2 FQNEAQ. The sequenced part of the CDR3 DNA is TGTGCCAGCAGCCTGCCGGGTCCTGTTGGC. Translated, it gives CASSLPGPVG. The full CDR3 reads CASSLPGPVGYTF.

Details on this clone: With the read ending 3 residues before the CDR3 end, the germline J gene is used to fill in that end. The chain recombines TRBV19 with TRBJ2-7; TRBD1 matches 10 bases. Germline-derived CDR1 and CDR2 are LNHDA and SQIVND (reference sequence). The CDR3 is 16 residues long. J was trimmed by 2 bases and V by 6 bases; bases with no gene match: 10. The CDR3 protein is CASRDRGTGSAYEQYF. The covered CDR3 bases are TGTGCCAGTAGGGACAGGGGGACCGGGAGCGCCTACGAG.

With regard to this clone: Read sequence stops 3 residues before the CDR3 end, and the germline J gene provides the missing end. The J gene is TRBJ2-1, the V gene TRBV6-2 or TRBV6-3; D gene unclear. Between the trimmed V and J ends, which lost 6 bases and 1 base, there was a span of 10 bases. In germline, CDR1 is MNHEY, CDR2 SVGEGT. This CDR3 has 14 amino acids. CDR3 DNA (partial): TGTGCCAGCAGATTAGGGCGTTCCTACAATGAG. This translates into CASRLGRSYNE. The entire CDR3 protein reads CASRLGRSYNEQFF.

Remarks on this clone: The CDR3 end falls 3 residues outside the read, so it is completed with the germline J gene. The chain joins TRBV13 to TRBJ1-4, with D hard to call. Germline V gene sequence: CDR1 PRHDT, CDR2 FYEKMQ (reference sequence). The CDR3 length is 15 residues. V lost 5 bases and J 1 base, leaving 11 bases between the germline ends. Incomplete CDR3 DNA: TGTGCCAGCAGCCTTCGGCGGGGAACTAATGAAAAA. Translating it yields CASSLRRGTNEK. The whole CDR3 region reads CASSLRRGTNEKLFF.

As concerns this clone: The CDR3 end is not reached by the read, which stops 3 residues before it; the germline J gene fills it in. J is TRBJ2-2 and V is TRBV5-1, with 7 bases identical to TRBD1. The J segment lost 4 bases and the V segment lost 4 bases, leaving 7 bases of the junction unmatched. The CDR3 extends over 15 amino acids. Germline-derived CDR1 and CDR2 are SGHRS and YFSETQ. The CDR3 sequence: CASSPDRRVTGELFF. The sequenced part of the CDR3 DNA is TGCGCCAGCAGCCCGGACAGGAGAGTCACCGGGGAG.

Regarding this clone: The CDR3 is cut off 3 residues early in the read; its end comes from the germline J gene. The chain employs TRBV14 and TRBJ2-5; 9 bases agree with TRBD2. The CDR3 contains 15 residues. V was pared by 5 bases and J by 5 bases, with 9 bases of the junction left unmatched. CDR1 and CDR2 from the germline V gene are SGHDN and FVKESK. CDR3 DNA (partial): TGTGCCAGCAGCAACCCCCTAGCGGGGCGGGAGACC. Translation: CASSNPLAGRET. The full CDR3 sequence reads CASSNPLAGRETQYF.

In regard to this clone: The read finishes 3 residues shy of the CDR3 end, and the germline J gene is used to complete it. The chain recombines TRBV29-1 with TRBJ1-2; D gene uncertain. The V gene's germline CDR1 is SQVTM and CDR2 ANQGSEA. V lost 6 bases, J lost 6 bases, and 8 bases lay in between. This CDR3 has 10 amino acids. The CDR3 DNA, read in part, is TGCAGCGTCCACCAGGATGGC. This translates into CSVHQDG. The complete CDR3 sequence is CSVHQDGYTF.

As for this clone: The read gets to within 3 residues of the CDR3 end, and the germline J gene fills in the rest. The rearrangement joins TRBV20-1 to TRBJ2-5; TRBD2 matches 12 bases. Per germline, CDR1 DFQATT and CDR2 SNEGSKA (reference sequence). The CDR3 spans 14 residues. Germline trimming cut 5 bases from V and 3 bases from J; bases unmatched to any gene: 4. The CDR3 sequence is CSAGTSGGKETQYF. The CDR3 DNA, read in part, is TGCAGTGCTGGTACTAGCGGGGGGAAAGAGACC.

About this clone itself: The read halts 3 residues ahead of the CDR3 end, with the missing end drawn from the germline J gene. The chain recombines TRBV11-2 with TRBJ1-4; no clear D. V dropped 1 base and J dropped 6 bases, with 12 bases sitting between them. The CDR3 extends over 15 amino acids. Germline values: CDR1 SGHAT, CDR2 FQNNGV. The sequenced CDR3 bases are TGTGCCAGCAGCTTAGTTGTGGGCACCGATGAAAAA. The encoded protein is CASSLVVGTDEK. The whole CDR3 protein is CASSLVVGTDEKLFF.

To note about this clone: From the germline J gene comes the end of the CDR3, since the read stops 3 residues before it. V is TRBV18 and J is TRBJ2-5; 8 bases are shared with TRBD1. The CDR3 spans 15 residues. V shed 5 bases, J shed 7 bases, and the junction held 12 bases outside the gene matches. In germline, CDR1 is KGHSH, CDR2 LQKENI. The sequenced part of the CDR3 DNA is TGTGCCAGCTCAGCAACCGGAACAGGGGGTTGGACC. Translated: CASSATGTGGWT. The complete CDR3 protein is CASSATGTGGWTQYF.

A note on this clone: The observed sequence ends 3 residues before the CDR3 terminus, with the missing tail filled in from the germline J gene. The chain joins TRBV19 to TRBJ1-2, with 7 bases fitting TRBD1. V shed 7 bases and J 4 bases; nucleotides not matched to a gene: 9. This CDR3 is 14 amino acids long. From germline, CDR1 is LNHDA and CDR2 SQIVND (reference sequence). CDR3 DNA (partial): TGTGCCAGTACGGGACAGAGGTTTTTCTATGGC. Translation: CASTGQRFFYG. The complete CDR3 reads CASTGQRFFYGYTF.